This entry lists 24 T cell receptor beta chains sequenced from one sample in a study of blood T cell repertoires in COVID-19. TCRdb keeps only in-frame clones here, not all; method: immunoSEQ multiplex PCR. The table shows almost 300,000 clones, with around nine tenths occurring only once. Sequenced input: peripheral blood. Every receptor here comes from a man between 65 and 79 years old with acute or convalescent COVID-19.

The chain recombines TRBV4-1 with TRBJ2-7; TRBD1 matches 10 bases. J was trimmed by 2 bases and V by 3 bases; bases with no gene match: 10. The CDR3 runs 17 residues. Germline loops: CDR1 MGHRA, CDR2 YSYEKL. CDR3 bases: TGCGCCAGCAGCCAGGGGGCTGGGACAGGGGTTCCCTACGAGCAGTACTTC. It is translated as CASSQGAGTGVPYEQYF.

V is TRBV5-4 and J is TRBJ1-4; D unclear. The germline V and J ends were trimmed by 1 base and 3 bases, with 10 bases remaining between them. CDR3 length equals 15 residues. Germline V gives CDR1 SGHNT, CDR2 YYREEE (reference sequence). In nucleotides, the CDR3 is TGTGCCAGCAGCTTGAGGCAAGCGGCTAATGAAAAACTGTTTTTT. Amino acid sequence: CASSLRQAANEKLFF.

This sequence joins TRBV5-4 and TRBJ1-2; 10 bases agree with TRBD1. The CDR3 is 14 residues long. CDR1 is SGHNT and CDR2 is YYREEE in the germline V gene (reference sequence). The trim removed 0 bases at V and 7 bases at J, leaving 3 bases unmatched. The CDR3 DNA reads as TGTGCCAGCAGCTTGGCCGGGGACAGGGGTGGCTACACCTTC. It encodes CASSLAGDRGGYTF.

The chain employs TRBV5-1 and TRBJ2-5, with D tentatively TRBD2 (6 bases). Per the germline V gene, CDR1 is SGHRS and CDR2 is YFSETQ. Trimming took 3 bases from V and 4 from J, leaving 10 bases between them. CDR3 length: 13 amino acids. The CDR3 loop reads CASSSRGGETQYF. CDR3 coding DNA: TGCGCCAGCAGCTCAAGGGGAGGAGAGACCCAGTACTTC.

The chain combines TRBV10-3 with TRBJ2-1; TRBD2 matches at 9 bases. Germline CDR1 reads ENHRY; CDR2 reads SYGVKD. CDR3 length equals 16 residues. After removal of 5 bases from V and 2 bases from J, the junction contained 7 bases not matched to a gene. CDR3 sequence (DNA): TGTGCCATCAGTCCAGCGGGGGGACTCACCTACAATGAGCAGTTCTTC. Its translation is CAISPAGGLTYNEQFF.

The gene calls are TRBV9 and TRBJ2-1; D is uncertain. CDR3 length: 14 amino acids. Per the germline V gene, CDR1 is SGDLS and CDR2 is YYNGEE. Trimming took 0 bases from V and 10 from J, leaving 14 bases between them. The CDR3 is CASSVGSQQQEQFF. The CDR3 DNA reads TGTGCCAGCAGCGTAGGGTCCCAGCAACAGGAGCAGTTCTTC.

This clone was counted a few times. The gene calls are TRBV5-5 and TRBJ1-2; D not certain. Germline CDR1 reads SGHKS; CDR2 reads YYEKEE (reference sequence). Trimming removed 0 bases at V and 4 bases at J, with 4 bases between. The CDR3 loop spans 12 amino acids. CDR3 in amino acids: CASSLGSYGYTF. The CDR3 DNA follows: TGTGCCAGCAGCTTGGGGAGCTATGGCTACACCTTC.

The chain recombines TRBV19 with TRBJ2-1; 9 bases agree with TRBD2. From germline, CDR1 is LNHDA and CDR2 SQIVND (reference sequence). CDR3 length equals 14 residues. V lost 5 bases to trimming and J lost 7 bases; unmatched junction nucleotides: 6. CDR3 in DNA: TGTGCCAGTAGTGGGCGGGGGGGCTTTAATGAGCAGTTCTTC. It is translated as CASSGRGGFNEQFF. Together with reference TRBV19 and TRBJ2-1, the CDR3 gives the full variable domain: DGGITQSPKYLFRKEGQNVTLSCEQNLNHDAMYWYRQDPGQGLRLIYYSQIVNDFQKGDIAEGYSVSREKKESFPLTVTSAQKNPTAFYLCASSGRGGFNEQFFGPGTRLTVL.

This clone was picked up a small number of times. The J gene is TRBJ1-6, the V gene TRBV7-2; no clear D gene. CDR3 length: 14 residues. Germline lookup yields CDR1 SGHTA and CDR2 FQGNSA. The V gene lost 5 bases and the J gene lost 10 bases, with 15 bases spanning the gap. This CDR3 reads CASSAVGRGSPLHF. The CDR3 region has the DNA TGTGCCAGCAGCGCCGTTGGGCGTGGGTCACCCCTCCACTTT.

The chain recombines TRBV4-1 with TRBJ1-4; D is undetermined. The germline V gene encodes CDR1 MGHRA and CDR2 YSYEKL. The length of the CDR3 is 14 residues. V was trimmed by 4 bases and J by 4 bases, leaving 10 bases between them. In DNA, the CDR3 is TGCGCCAGCAGCCTCTTTGTGAGTAATGAAAAACTGTTTTTT. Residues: CASSLFVSNEKLFF.

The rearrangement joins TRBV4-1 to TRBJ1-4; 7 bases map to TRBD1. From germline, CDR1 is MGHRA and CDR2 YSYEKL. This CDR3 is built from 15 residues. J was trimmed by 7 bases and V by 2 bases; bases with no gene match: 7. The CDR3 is CASSQSQGFGEKLFF. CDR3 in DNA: TGCGCCAGCAGCCAATCACAGGGGTTTGGTGAAAAACTGTTTTTT.

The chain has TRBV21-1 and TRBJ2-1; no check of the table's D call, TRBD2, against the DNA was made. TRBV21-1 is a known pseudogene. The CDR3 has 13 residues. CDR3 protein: CASSSGAYNEQFF. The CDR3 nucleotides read TGTGCCAGCAGCTCTGGAGCGTACAATGAGCAGTTCTTC.

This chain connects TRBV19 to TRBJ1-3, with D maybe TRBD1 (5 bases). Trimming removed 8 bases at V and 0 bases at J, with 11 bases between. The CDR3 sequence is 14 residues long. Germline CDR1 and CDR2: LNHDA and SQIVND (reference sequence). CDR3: CASRAGYSGNTIYF. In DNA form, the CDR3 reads TGTGCCAGTCGGGCAGGGTACTCTGGAAACACCATATATTTT. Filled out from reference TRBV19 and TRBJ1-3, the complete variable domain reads DGGITQSPKYLFRKEGQNVTLSCEQNLNHDAMYWYRQDPGQGLRLIYYSQIVNDFQKGDIAEGYSVSREKKESFPLTVTSAQKNPTAFYLCASRAGYSGNTIYFGEGSWLTVV.

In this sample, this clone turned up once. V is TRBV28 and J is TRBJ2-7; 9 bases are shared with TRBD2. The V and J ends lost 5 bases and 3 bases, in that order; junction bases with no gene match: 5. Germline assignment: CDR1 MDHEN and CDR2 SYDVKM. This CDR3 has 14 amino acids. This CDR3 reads CASSLSGGFYEQYF. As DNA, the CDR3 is TGTGCCAGCAGTCTCAGCGGGGGGTTCTACGAGCAGTACTTC. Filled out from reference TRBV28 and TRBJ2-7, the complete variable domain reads DVKVTQSSRYLVKRTGEKVFLECVQDMDHENMFWYRQDPGLGLRLIYFSYDVKMKEKGDIPEGYSVSREKKERFSLILESASTNQTSMYLCASSLSGGFYEQYFGPGTRLTVT.

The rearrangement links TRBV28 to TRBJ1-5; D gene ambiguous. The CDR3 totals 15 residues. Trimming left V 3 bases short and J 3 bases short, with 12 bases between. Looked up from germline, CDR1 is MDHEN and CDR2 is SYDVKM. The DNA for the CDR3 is TGTGCCAGCAGTTTCGTTGTGAGGCTCAATCAGCCCCAGCATTTT. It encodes CASSFVVRLNQPQHF.

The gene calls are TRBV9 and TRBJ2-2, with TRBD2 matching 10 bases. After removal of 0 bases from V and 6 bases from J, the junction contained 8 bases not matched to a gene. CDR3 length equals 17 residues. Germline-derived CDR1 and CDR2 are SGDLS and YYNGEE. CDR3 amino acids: CASSVAPSGRGSGELFF. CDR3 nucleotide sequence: TGTGCCAGCAGCGTAGCCCCAAGCGGGAGGGGCTCCGGGGAGCTGTTTTTT.

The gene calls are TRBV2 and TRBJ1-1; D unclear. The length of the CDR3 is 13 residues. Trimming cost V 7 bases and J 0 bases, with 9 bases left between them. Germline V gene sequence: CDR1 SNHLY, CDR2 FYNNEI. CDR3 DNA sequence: TGTGCCAGCATCGCGATAGTGAACACTGAAGCTTTCTTT. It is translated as CASIAIVNTEAFF.

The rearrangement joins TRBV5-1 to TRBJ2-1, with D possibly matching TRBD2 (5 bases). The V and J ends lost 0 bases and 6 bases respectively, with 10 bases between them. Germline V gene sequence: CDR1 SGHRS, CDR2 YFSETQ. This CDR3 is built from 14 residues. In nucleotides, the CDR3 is TGCGCCAGCAGCTTGGACGGGGTCGGCAATGAGCAGTTCTTC. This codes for CASSLDGVGNEQFF.

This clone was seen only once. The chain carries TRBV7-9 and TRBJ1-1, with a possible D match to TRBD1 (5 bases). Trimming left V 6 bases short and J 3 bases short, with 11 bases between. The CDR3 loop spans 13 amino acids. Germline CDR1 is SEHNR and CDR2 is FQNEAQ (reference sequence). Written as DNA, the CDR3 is TGTGCCAGCAGGGCCGGGGGTGACACTGAAGCTTTCTTT. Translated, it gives CASRAGGDTEAFF.

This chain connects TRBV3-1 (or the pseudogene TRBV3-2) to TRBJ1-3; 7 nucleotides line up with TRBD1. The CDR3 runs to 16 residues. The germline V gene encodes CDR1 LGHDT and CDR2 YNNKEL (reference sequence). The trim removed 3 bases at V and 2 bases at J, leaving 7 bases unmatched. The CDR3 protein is CASSQGGQATGNTIYF. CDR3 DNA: TGTGCCAGCAGCCAGGGAGGACAGGCCACTGGAAACACCATATATTTT.

This chain's CDR3 is CASSDTSGGETQYF. CDR3 sequence (DNA): TGTGCCAGCAGTGATACTAGCGGGGGTGAGACCCAGTACTTC. The chain employs TRBV2 and TRBJ2-5, with 11 nucleotides matching TRBD2. Per germline, CDR1 SNHLY and CDR2 FYNNEI. The junction had 2 bases not matched to a gene; V was cut back by 3 bases and J by 5 bases. The CDR3 is made up of 14 amino acids.

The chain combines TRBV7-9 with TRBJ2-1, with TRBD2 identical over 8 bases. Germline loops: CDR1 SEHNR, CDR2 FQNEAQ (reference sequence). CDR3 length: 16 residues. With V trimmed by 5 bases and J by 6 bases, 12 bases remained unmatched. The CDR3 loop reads CASSMRLARVANEQFF. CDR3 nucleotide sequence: TGTGCCAGCAGCATGAGACTAGCGAGGGTGGCCAATGAGCAGTTCTTC.

Written as DNA, the CDR3 is TGTGCCAGCAGCTCCGACGGGGGGCAAACTGAAGCTTTCTTT. This translates into CASSSDGGQTEAFF. The chain recombines TRBV7-2 with TRBJ1-1, with D maybe TRBD1 (6 bases). This CDR3 is 14 amino acids long. Germline assignment: CDR1 SGHTA and CDR2 FQGNSA. V shed 4 bases and J shed 5 bases, with 14 bases lying between them.

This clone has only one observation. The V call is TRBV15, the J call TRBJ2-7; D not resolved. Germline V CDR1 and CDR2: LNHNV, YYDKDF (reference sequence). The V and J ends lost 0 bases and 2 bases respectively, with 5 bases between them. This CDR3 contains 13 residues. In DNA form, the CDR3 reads TGTGCCACCAGCAGAGACAGTCCCTACGAGCAGTACTTC. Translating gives CATSRDSPYEQYF. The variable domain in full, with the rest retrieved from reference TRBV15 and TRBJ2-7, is DAMVIQNPRYQVTQFGKPVTLSCSQTLNHNVMYWYQQKSSQAPKLLFHYYDKDFNNEADTPDNFQSRRPNTSFCFLDIRSPGLGDTAMYLCATSRDSPYEQYFGPGTRLTVT.